The 13 T cell receptor beta chains presented below share a single source sample, sequenced in a study of blood T cell repertoires in COVID-19. This table comes from immunoSEQ multiplex PCR, and its TCRdb copy is limited to in-frame clones, with some not included. Here the sample spans hundreds of thousands of clones, approximately 86% being singletons. Sequences were obtained from peripheral blood. These receptors all stem from a man older than 75 with acute or convalescent COVID-19.

The chain links TRBV7-9 to TRBJ1-6; 8 bases are a match to TRBD1. V lost 5 bases and J lost 6; bases outside the gene matches: 6. The CDR3 has 15 amino acids. CDR1 is SEHNR and CDR2 is FQNEAQ in the germline V gene (reference sequence). The CDR3 is CASSQRTGINSPLHF. The CDR3 bases are TGTGCCAGCAGCCAAAGGACAGGGATTAATTCACCCCTCCACTTT. Full variable domain (missing parts from reference TRBV7-9 and TRBJ1-6): DTGVSQNPRHKITKRGQNVTFRCDPISEHNRLYWYRQTLGQGPEFLTYFQNEAQLEKSRLLSDRFSAERPKGSFSTLEIQRTEQGDSAMYLCASSQRTGINSPLHFGNGTRLTVT.

The count of this clone is one. V is TRBV6-5 and J is TRBJ2-7; 7 nucleotides line up with TRBD1. The CDR3 is 15 residues long. In germline, CDR1 is MNHEY, CDR2 SVGAGI. The V gene end was trimmed by 0 bases and the J gene end by 2 bases; junction bases not matched to a gene: 4. The CDR3 here is CASSYSRTGPYEQYF. CDR3 sequence (DNA): TGTGCCAGCAGTTACTCGAGGACAGGCCCCTACGAGCAGTACTTC.

This chain connects TRBV28 to TRBJ2-5; a possible D gene is TRBD2 (5 bases). This CDR3 has 12 amino acids. Germline V lookup: CDR1 MDHEN, CDR2 SYDVKM. Trimming took 3 bases from V and 7 from J, leaving 9 bases between them. The CDR3 loop is CASSFDRGTQYF. The DNA of the CDR3 is TGTGCCAGCAGTTTTGACCGGGGGACCCAGTACTTC.

The J gene is TRBJ2-7, the V gene TRBV3-1 (or the pseudogene TRBV3-2), with D possibly TRBD1 on 6 matching bases. This CDR3 spans 14 amino acids. The germline CDR1 and CDR2 sequences are LGHDT and YNNKEL (reference sequence). Trimming took off 2 bases at V and 7 bases at J, with 15 bases between the two ends. In nucleotides, the CDR3 is TGTGCCAGCAGCCAACGAGGACAGCCCCCGGAGCAGTACTTC. It encodes CASSQRGQPPEQYF.

The V and J genes are TRBV12-3 or TRBV12-4 and TRBJ2-5; perhaps TRBD1 as D (5 bases). The CDR3 is made up of 12 amino acids. The V end lost 2 bases, the J end lost 4 bases, and 5 bases lay between the germline ends. CDR3 nucleotides: TGTGCCAGCAGTTTAAGGGGAGAGACCCAGTACTTC. Its translation is CASSLRGETQYF.

This clone was seen just once. The V call is TRBV3-1 (or the pseudogene TRBV3-2), the J call TRBJ2-1, with 10 nucleotides matching TRBD2. With V trimmed by 4 bases and J by 7 bases, 13 bases remained unmatched. Germline values: CDR1 LGHDT, CDR2 YNNKEL (reference sequence). The CDR3 is 17 amino acids. The CDR3 region has the DNA TGTGCCAGCAGCCTGACCGTGGGACTAGCGCGGCAGAATGAGCAGTTCTTC. This encodes CASSLTVGLARQNEQFF.

The J gene is TRBJ1-1, the V gene TRBV28, with D maybe TRBD1 (6 bases). This CDR3 comprises 13 residues. Between the trimmed V and J ends, which lost 10 bases and 6 bases, there was a span of 18 bases. CDR1 and CDR2 from the germline V gene are MDHEN and SYDVKM. This CDR3 reads CATSIQGFSEAFF. The CDR3 DNA reads as TGTGCCACCTCCATACAGGGTTTTTCTGAAGCTTTCTTT.

The rearrangement links TRBV27 to TRBJ2-6; 10 bases are shared with TRBD1. V lost 6 bases to trimming and J lost 2 bases; unmatched junction nucleotides: 7. This CDR3 has 17 residues. Germline values: CDR1 MNHEY, CDR2 SMNVEV (reference sequence). The CDR3 sequence: CASSRDRGWAGANVLTF. The DNA of the CDR3 is TGTGCCAGCAGCCGGGACAGGGGTTGGGCTGGGGCCAACGTCCTGACTTTC.

The chain links TRBV19 to TRBJ2-1; TRBD2 is a possible D gene (5 bases). Per germline, CDR1 LNHDA and CDR2 SQIVND (reference sequence). This CDR3 has 14 residues. V lost 3 bases and J lost 10, with 16 bases in between. The CDR3 spells CASSIGRARREQFF. DNA of the CDR3: TGTGCCAGTAGTATCGGTAGGGCCCGGAGGGAGCAGTTCTTC.

The table lists this clone with a few counts. The J gene is TRBJ2-7, the V gene TRBV7-9, with D maybe TRBD1 (5 bases). CDR1 and CDR2 from the germline V gene are SEHNR and FQNEAQ (reference sequence). Trimming pared 2 bases from V and 4 bases from J, leaving 12 bases between. This CDR3 is 14 amino acids long. The CDR3: CASSLIGAEYEQYF. DNA of the CDR3: TGTGCCAGCAGCTTAATAGGGGCCGAATACGAGCAGTACTTC. Full variable domain (remainder filled in from reference TRBV7-9 and TRBJ2-7): DTGVSQNPRHKITKRGQNVTFRCDPISEHNRLYWYRQTLGQGPEFLTYFQNEAQLEKSRLLSDRFSAERPKGSFSTLEIQRTEQGDSAMYLCASSLIGAEYEQYFGPGTRLTVT.

The V call is TRBV7-2, the J call TRBJ1-3, with D hard to call. The CDR3 length is 16 residues. Trimming cost V 3 bases and J 0 bases, with 12 bases left between them. Germline loops: CDR1 SGHTA, CDR2 FQGNSA. Here the CDR3 reads CASSFRHQRSGNTIYF. For the CDR3, the DNA is TGTGCCAGCAGCTTCCGACACCAACGCTCTGGAAACACCATATATTTT.

The chain is built from TRBV5-5 and TRBJ2-2; tentative D call: TRBD1 (6 bases). V lost 5 bases and J lost 1, with 15 bases in between. Germline lookup yields CDR1 SGHKS and CDR2 YYEKEE (reference sequence). This CDR3 spans 16 amino acids. CDR3 amino acids: CASSSMGARNTGELFF. In DNA form, the CDR3 reads TGTGCCAGCAGTTCGATGGGGGCTAGGAACACCGGGGAGCTGTTTTTT.

The chain combines TRBV12-3 or TRBV12-4 with TRBJ2-5; unclear D gene. The germline V and J ends were trimmed by 6 bases and 2 bases, with 10 bases remaining between them. The CDR3 length is 13 residues. The CDR3 reads CASSRVLQETQYF. Written as DNA, the CDR3 is TGTGCCAGCAGCCGGGTCCTTCAAGAGACCCAGTACTTC.